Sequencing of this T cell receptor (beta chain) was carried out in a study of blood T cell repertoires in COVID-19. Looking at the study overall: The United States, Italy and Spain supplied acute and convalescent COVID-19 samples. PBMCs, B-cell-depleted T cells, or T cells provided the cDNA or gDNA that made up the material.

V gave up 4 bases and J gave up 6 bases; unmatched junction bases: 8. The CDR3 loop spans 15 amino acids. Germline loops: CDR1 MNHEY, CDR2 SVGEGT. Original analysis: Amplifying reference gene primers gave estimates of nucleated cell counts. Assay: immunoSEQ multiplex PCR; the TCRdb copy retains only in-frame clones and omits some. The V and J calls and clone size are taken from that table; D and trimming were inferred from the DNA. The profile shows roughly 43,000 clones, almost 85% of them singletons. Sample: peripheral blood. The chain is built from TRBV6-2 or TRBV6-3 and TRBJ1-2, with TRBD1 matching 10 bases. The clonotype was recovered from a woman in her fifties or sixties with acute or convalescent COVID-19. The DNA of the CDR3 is TGTGCCAGCAGTTGGATTTGGACAGGGGGAGATGGCTACACCTTC. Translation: CASSWIWTGGDGYTF.